Shown below are 15 T cell receptor beta chains from a single sample sequenced in a study of cytomegalovirus exposure and HLA in healthy donors. The repertoire was sequenced with immunoSEQ multiplex PCR; TCRdb's copy has only in-frame clones and lacks some. The sample has some 120,000 clones; about 90% are singletons. The sequencing sample was made of PBMCs. The receptor source for this set is a man aged 25 to 40 in good health and CMV-seronegative.

In this sample, this clone turned up once. The V call is TRBV9, the J call TRBJ2-2; a possible D gene is TRBD2 (5 bases). V lost 0 bases and J 1 base, leaving 13 bases between the germline ends. The CDR3 totals 17 residues. Per the germline V gene, CDR1 is SGDLS and CDR2 is YYNGEE. The CDR3 sequence: CASSVGPTDWNTGELFF. CDR3 sequence (DNA): TGTGCCAGCAGCGTAGGACCTACGGACTGGAACACCGGGGAGCTGTTTTTT.

V and J are TRBV6-5 and TRBJ1-1, with 7 bases identical to TRBD1. Trimming cost V 3 bases and J 3 bases; bases outside gene matches: 1. The CDR3 is 13 residues long. The germline gives CDR1 MNHEY, CDR2 SVGAGI. This chain's CDR3 is CASSYTGDTEAFF. CDR3 DNA: TGTGCCAGCAGTTATACAGGGGACACTGAAGCTTTCTTT.

This chain joins TRBV6-1 and TRBJ2-1; 7 nucleotides match TRBD2. The V gene's germline CDR1 is MNHNS and CDR2 SASEGT. J lost 10 bases, V lost 6 bases, and 15 bases had no gene match. The CDR3 sequence is 15 residues long. The CDR3 nucleotides are TGTGCCAGCAGGGTTGGTGGTGCGGGAGTACGCGAGCAGTTCTTC. It is translated as CASRVGGAGVREQFF.

This clone turned up a few times. The chain links TRBV5-4 to TRBJ2-7, with a tentative D call TRBD1 (5 bases). Germline V gene lookup returns CDR1 SGHNT and CDR2 YYREEE (reference sequence). The CDR3 consists of 12 residues. V lost 4 bases, J lost 3 bases, and 8 bases lay in between. This chain's CDR3 is CASSVDSYEQYF. The CDR3 region has the DNA TGTGCCAGCAGCGTCGACAGCTACGAGCAGTACTTC.

CDR3 sequence reads: CASSEYGVYEQYF. DNA of the CDR3: TGTGCCAGCAGTGAATACGGTGTCTACGAGCAGTACTTC. The rearrangement uses TRBV2 and TRBJ2-7; D is ambiguous. Germline loops: CDR1 SNHLY, CDR2 FYNNEI. Trimming took 2 bases from V and 3 from J, leaving 8 bases between them. The CDR3 totals 13 residues.

To note about this clone: This same CDR3 is encoded by further DNA sequences in the sample. V is TRBV4-3 and J is TRBJ2-1, with D tentatively TRBD2 (5 bases). Germline CDR1 is LGHNA and CDR2 is YSLEER. V was cut by 4 bases and J by 0 bases, with 10 bases left in between. The CDR3 is 15 residues long. The CDR3 region has the DNA TGCGCCAGCAGCCCGGAAGGGAGCTCCTACAATGAGCAGTTCTTC. This encodes CASSPEGSSYNEQFF.

This clone was recorded at least ten times. The rearrangement joins TRBV6-1 to TRBJ2-7; 7 nucleotides match TRBD1. The junction had 0 bases not matched to a gene; V was cut back by 1 base and J by 0 bases. The CDR3 is 14 residues long. Germline assignment: CDR1 MNHNS and CDR2 SASEGT. The CDR3: CASSEGDSSYEQYF. CDR3 in DNA: TGTGCCAGCAGTGAAGGGGACAGCTCCTACGAGCAGTACTTC.

The CDR3 is CASSQRVGGRGSHEQYF. The CDR3 DNA sequence: TGTGCCAGCAGCCAGAGGGTCGGCGGGAGAGGTTCCCACGAGCAGTACTTC. V and J are TRBV5-4 and TRBJ2-7; 7 bases agree with TRBD2. The CDR3 length is 17 residues. Germline trimming cut 4 bases from V and 5 bases from J; bases unmatched to any gene: 18. CDR1 is SGHNT, CDR2 YYREEE, per germline (reference sequence).

This rearrangement joins TRBV29-1 to TRBJ2-6; 7 nucleotides line up with TRBD1. This CDR3 contains 14 residues. Germline loops: CDR1 SQVTM, CDR2 ANQGSEA. With 6 bases clipped from V and 2 bases from J, the junction kept 4 bases outside the gene matches. CDR3 amino acids: CSVDTGAGANVLTF. In DNA form, the CDR3 reads TGCAGCGTGGACACAGGGGCTGGGGCCAACGTCCTGACTTTC.

V and J are TRBV5-6 and TRBJ2-7, with 9 positions matching TRBD2. Germline CDR1 SGHDT, CDR2 YYEEEE. V shed 4 bases, J shed 1 base, and the junction held 9 bases outside the gene matches. This CDR3 is built from 16 residues. The CDR3 region is CASSKASSGVSYEQYF. The CDR3 DNA reads TGTGCCAGCAGCAAGGCATCTAGCGGGGTATCCTACGAGCAGTACTTC.

The rearrangement uses TRBV6-4 and TRBJ2-7, with 8 bases aligning to TRBD2. The germline V gene encodes CDR1 MRHNA and CDR2 SNTAGT. J was trimmed by 3 bases and V by 0 bases; bases with no gene match: 7. The CDR3 length is 16 residues. The DNA for the CDR3 is TGTGCCAGCAGTGACTCCAGCGGGGGCGCGGGCTACGAGCAGTACTTC. It is translated as CASSDSSGGAGYEQYF.

The chain combines TRBV27 with TRBJ2-6; 11 positions agree with TRBD2. The CDR3 is made up of 20 amino acids. Germline loops: CDR1 MNHEY, CDR2 SMNVEV (reference sequence). Germline trimming cut 8 bases from V and 0 bases from J; bases unmatched to any gene: 15. CDR3 DNA: TGTGCCAGCGGGCTGGGGACTAGCGGCATTTTTAGCTCTGGGGCCAACGTCCTGACTTTC. It codes for CASGLGTSGIFSSGANVLTF.

The rearrangement joins TRBV5-1 to TRBJ1-5, with a tentative D call TRBD1 (5 bases). Germline V gene sequence: CDR1 SGHRS, CDR2 YFSETQ. There are 14 residues in the CDR3. Trimming took 4 bases from V and 2 from J, leaving 10 bases between them. Here the CDR3 DNA reads TGCGCCAGCAGCACGGTAGGGGGCAATCAGCCCCAGCATTTT. Protein: CASSTVGGNQPQHF.

The V gene is TRBV5-6, the J gene TRBJ2-3; D gene uncertain. The CDR3 is 14 residues long. Trimming took off 0 bases at V and 3 bases at J, with 8 bases between the two ends. Germline V gene lookup returns CDR1 SGHDT and CDR2 YYEEEE. The CDR3, as DNA: TGTGCCAGCAGCTTGGGTGTTACAACAGATACGCAGTATTTT. Translating it yields CASSLGVTTDTQYF.

The gene calls are TRBV5-1 and TRBJ2-7, with D tentatively TRBD2 (5 bases). Trimming stripped 3 bases from V and 6 bases from J, with 16 bases between. This CDR3 has 14 amino acids. The V gene's germline CDR1 is SGHRS and CDR2 YFSETQ. The CDR3: CASSSGDNTPEQYF. Written as DNA, the CDR3 is TGCGCCAGCAGCTCCGGGGATAACACGCCCGAGCAGTACTTC. Filled out from reference TRBV5-1 and TRBJ2-7, the complete variable domain reads KAGVTQTPRYLIKTRGQQVTLSCSPISGHRSVSWYQQTPGQGLQFLFEYFSETQRNKGNFPGRFSGRQFSNSRSEMNVSTLELGDSALYLCASSSGDNTPEQYFGPGTRLTVT.